This TCR beta chain appears in the sequencing data of a study of blood T cell repertoires in COVID-19. Study context: COVID-19 samples from acute and convalescent phases originated in the United States, Italy and Spain.

Participant-given clinical history determined each cohort assignment. The repertoire was sequenced with immunoSEQ multiplex PCR; TCRdb's copy has only in-frame clones and lacks some. The table includes approximately 400,000 clones, around 86% detected once. From germline, CDR1 is SGHDT and CDR2 YYEEEE. V was clipped by 6 bases and J by 7 bases, with 17 bases between them. This CDR3 is built from 14 residues. The TCR sequence derives from a woman aged 45-65 years who had recovered from COVID-19. The chain carries TRBV5-6 and TRBJ2-1; possible D gene TRBD1, 6 bases. Sequencing used PBMCs or T cells enriched from blood (not recorded which). The CDR3 bases are TGTGCCAGCACCATGGGTACAGGGTGGAATGAGCAGTTCTTC. Translating gives CASTMGTGWNEQFF. The full variable domain, rest sourced from reference TRBV5-6 and TRBJ2-1, is DAGVTQSPTHLIKTRGQQVTLRCSPKSGHDTVSWYQQALGQGPQFIFQYYEEEERQRGNFPDRFSGHQFPNYSSELNVNALLLGDSALYLCASTMGTGWNEQFFGPGTRLTVL.